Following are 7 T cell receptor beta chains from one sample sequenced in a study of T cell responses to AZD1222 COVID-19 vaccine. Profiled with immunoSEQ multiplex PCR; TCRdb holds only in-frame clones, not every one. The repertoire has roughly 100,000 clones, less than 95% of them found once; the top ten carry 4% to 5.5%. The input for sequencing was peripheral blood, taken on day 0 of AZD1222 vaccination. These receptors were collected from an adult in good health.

Here the CDR3 reads CASSMGTYSGNTIYF. The CDR3 DNA sequence: TGTGCCAGCAGCATGGGGACATACTCTGGAAACACCATATATTTT. This rearrangement joins TRBV6-5 to TRBJ1-3; tentatively, D is TRBD1 (6 bases). This CDR3 has 15 amino acids. Trimming shortened V by 6 bases and J by 0 bases, and 12 bases separated the two germline ends. CDR1 is MNHEY, CDR2 SVGAGI, per germline.

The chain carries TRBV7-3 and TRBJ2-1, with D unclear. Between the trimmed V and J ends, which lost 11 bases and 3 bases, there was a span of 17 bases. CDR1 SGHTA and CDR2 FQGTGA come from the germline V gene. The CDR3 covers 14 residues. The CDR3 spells CAWVGTLFYNEQFF. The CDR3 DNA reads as TGTGCCTGGGTCGGTACACTCTTCTACAATGAGCAGTTCTTC.

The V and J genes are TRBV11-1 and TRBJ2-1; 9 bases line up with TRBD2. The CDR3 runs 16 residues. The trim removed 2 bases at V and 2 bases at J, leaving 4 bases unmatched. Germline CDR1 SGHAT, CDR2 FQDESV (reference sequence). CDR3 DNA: TGTGCCAGCAGCTTACCGCGGGGGGGCCCCTACAATGAGCAGTTCTTC. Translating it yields CASSLPRGGPYNEQFF.

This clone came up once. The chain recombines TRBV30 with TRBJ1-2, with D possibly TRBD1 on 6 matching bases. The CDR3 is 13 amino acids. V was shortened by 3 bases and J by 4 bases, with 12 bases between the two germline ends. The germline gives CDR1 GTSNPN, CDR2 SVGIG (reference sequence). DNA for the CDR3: TGTGCCTGGAGCAGATTACAGGGCTATGGCTACACCTTC. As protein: CAWSRLQGYGYTF. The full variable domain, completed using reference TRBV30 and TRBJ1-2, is SQTIHQWPATLVQPVGSPLSLECTVEGTSNPNLYWYRQAAGRGLQLLFYSVGIGQISSEVPQNLSASRPQDRQFILSSKKLLLSDSGFYLCAWSRLQGYGYTFGSGTRLTVV.

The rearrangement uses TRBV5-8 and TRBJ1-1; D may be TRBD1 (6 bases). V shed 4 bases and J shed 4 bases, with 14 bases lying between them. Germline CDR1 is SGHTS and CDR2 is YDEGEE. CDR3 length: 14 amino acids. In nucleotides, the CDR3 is TGTGCCAGCAGCCCGGGGGCTCTCGGCACTGAAGCTTTCTTT. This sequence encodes CASSPGALGTEAFF.

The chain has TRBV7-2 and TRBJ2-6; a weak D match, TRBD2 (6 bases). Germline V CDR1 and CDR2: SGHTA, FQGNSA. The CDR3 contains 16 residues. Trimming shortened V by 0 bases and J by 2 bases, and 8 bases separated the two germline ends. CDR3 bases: TGTGCCAGCAGCTTAGCATCGGGGGCTGGGGCCAACGTCCTGACTTTC. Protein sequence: CASSLASGAGANVLTF.

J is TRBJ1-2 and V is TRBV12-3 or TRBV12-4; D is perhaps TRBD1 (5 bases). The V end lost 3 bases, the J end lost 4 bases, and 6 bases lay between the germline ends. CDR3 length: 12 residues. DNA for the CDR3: TGTGCCAGCAGTTTGGGGGTCTATGGCTACACCTTC. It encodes CASSLGVYGYTF.